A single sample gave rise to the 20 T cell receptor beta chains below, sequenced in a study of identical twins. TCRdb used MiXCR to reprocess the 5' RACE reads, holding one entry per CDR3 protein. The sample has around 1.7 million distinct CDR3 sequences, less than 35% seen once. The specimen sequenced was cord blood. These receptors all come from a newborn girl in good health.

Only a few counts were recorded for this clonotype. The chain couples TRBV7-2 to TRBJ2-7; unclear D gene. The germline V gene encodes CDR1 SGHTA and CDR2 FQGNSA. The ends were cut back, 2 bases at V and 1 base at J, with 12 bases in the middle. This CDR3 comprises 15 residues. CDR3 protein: CASSLSLVGSYEQYF. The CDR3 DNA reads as TGTGCCAGCAGCTTATCGCTAGTCGGGTCCTACGAGCAGTACTTC.

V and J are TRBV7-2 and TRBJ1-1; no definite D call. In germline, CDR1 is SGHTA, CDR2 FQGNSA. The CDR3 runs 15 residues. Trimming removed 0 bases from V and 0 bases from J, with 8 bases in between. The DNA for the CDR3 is TGTGCCAGCAGCTTAGCGACGGCCCTGAACACTGAAGCTTTCTTT. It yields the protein CASSLATALNTEAFF.

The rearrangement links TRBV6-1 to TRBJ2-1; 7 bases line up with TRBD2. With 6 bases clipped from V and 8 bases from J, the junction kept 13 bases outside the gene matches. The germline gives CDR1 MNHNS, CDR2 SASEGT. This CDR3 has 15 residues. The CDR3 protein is CASRWGRAGSDEQFF. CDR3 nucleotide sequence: TGTGCCAGCAGGTGGGGGAGGGCCGGTAGTGATGAGCAGTTCTTC.

CDR3 sequence (DNA): TGTGCCAGCAGTTTATGGGGGGAAATACGGTCACCCCTCCACTTT. It specifies CASSLWGEIRSPLHF. This chain links TRBV28 with TRBJ1-6; possibly TRBD1 for D (5 bases). The V gene lost 0 bases and the J gene lost 10 bases, with 13 bases spanning the gap. The CDR3 extends over 15 amino acids. Germline lookup yields CDR1 MDHEN and CDR2 SYDVKM.

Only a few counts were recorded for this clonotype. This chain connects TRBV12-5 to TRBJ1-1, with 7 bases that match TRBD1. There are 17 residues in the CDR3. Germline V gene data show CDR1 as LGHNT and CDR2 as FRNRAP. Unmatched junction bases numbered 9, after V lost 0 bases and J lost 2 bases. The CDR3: CASGLVSVTGINTEAFF. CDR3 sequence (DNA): TGTGCTAGTGGTTTGGTATCAGTGACAGGGATTAACACTGAAGCTTTCTTT.

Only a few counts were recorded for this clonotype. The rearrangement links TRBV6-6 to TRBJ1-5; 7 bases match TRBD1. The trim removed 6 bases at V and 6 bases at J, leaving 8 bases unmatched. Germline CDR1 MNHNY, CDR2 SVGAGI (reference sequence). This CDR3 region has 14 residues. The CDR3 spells CASRIQGFGQPQHF. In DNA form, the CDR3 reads TGTGCCAGCAGGATACAGGGGTTTGGTCAGCCCCAGCATTTT.

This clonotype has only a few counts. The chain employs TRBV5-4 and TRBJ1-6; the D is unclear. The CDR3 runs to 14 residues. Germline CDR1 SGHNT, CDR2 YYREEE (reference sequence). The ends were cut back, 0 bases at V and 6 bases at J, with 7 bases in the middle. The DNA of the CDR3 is TGTGCCAGCAGCTTGGGAATGCTTAATTCACCCCTCCACTTT. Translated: CASSLGMLNSPLHF.

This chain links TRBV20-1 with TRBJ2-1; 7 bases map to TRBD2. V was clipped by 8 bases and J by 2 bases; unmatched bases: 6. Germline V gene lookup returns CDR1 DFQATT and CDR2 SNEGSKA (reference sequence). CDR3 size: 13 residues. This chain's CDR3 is CSPGLAAYNEQFF. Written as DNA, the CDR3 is TGCAGTCCGGGGCTAGCGGCCTACAATGAGCAGTTCTTC.

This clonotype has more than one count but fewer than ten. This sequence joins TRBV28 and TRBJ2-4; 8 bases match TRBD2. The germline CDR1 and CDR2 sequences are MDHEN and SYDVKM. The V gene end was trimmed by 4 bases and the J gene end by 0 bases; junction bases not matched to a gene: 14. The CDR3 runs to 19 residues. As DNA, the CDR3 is TGTGCCAGCAGTTCGCTTGGCGGGAGGAGTAAAGTAGCCAAAAACATTCAGTACTTC. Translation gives CASSSLGGRSKVAKNIQYF.

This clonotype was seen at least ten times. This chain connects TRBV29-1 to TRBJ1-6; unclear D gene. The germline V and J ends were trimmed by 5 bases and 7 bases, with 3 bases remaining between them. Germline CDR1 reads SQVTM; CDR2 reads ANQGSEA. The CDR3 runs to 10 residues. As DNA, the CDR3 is TGCAGCGTTCCAAATTCACCCCTCCACTTT. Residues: CSVPNSPLHF.

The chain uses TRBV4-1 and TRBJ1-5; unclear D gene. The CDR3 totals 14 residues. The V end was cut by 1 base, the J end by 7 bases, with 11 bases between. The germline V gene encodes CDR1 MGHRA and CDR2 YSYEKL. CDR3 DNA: TGCGCCAGCAGCCAAGGGGTAGGTGGGCAGCCCCAGCATTTT. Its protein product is CASSQGVGGQPQHF.

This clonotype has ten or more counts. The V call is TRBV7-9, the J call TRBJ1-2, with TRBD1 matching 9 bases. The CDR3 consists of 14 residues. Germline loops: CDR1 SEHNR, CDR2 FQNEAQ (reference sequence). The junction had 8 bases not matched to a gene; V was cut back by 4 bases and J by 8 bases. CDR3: CASSSSTGGYGYTF. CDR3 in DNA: TGTGCCAGCAGCTCCTCGACAGGGGGGTACGGCTACACCTTC.

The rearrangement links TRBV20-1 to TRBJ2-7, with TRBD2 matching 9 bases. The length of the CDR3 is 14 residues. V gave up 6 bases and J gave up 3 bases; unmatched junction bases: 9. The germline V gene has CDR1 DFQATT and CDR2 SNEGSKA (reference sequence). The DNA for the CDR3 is TGCAGTGCGCCGGGACTAGCACCCCTCTACGAGCAGTACTTC. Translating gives CSAPGLAPLYEQYF.

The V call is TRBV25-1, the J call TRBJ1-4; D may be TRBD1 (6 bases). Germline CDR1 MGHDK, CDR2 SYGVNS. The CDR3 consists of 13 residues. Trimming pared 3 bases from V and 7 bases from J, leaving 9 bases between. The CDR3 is CASSEGAVEKLFF. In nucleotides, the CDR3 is TGTGCCAGCAGTGAGGGGGCAGTTGAAAAACTGTTTTTT.

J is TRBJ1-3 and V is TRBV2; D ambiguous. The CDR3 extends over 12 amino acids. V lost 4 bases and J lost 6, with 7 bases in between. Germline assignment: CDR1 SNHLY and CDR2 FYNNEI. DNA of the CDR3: TGTGCCAGCAGTGCCCGTTTAAACACCATATATTTT. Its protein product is CASSARLNTIYF. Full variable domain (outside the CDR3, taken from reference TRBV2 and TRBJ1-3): EPEVTQTPSHQVTQMGQEVILRCVPISNHLYFYWYRQILGQKVEFLVSFYNNEISEKSEIFDDQFSVERPDGSNFTLKIRSTKLEDSAMYFCASSARLNTIYFGEGSWLTVV.

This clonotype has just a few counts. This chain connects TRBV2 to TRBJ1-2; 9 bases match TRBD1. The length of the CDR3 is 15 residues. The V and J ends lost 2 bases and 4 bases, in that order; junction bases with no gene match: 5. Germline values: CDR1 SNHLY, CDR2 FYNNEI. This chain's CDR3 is CASSESGTGLYGYTF. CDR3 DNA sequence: TGTGCCAGCAGTGAAAGCGGGACAGGGCTCTATGGCTACACCTTC. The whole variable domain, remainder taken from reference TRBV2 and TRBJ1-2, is EPEVTQTPSHQVTQMGQEVILRCVPISNHLYFYWYRQILGQKVEFLVSFYNNEISEKSEIFDDQFSVERPDGSNFTLKIRSTKLEDSAMYFCASSESGTGLYGYTFGSGTRLTVV.

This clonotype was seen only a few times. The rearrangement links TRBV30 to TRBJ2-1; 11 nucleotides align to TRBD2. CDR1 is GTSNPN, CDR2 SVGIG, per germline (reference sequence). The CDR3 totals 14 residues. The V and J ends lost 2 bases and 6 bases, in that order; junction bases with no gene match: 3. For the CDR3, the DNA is TGTGCCTGGAGTACACTAGCGGGGGCCAATGAGCAGTTCTTC. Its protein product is CAWSTLAGANEQFF.

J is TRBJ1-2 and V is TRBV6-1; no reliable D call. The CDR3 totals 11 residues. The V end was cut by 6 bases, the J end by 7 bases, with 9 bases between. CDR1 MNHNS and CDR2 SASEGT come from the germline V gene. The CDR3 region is CASRWDPGYTF. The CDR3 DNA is TGTGCCAGCAGGTGGGATCCTGGCTACACCTTC.

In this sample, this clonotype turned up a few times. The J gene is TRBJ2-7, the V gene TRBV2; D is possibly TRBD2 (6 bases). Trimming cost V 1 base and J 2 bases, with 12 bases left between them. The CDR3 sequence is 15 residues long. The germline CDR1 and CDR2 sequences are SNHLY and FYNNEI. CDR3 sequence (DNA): TGTGCCAGCAGTGAAGAAACGGGAGCCGCCTACGAGCAGTACTTC. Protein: CASSEETGAAYEQYF.

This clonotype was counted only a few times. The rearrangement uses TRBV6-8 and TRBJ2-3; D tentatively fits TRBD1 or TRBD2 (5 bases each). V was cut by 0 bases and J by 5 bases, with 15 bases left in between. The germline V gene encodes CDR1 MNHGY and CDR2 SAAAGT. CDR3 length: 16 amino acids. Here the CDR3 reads CASSYSVGGGGDTQYF. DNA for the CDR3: TGTGCCAGCAGTTACTCGGTGGGTGGGGGTGGAGATACGCAGTATTTT.